This T cell receptor beta chain emerged from a study (dated by TCRdb to the mid-2010s). Some background on the complete study: The study tested whether tumor-infiltrating Tregs in breast cancer are recruited from blood Tregs or converted in situ from other CD4+ T cell subsets.

Cells that were CD4+CD25+CD127-/low were isolated as Tregs. Tregs, naive and memory CD4+ T cells from tumor, blood and ipsilateral draining lymph nodes of about five breast cancer patients underwent full-length TCR alpha and beta sequencing. Tumor tissue and lymph nodes obtained by ipsilateral axillary dissection were perfused with PBS, cut into small pieces and digested using collagenase I and hyaluronidase. A purity exceeding 90% was confirmed by FACS for the sorted cell populations. This clonotype was seen a few times. Its antigen is currently not known. No quality values exist for individual bases; no much larger clone is one base distant. The germline V gene yields SNHLY for CDR1 and FYNNEI for CDR2. Counted from cysteine to phenylalanine, this CDR3 has 14 amino acids. Only the CDR3 DNA is retained, 42 bases long and in frame from the first base. V is pruned by 5 bases and J by 5 bases, leaving 6 bases of the junction without a gene match.

Full-length TCR variable regions were amplified by 5' RACE PCR with constant-region reverse primers, and semi-nested PCR with Nested Universal Primer A was subsequently performed. Using the ReliaPrep RNA Cell Miniprep System, total RNA was extracted, and the SMARTer RACE 5'/3' Kit was then used to reverse transcribe the RNA into 5'RACE-ready cDNA. Full-length TCR alpha and beta libraries were barcoded with multiplex adaptors and sequenced on an Illumina MiSeq. In the source study's methods: For each of nine subset-tissue groups, sequencing data from the five patients were pooled, and the groups were then compared using unsupervised clustering of TCR gene usage. The Morisita-Horn index was used to calculate repertoire similarity, with shared sequences weighted according to their contribution to each repertoire. TCRdb redid the processing of the public reads, applying fastp at Q25 and MiXCR, and retained in-frame beta chains. Entries that share a CDR3 protein sequence are merged under the most common genes and DNA. The V and J calls were not made by the authors but by TCRdb's processing. The table for this sample lists approximately 50,000 distinct CDR3 sequences; less than 30% of them were counted only once. The leading ten clones occupy roughly 2.2% of the sample.

Broad study findings and their caveats: The validation in the larger cohort was limited to a single TCR beta V-J rearrangement instead of whole repertoires. The TCR gene usage of tumor memory CD4+ T cells clustered together with blood and lymph node memory CD4+ cells and with lymph node naive CD4+ cells. Tumor-infiltrating Treg TCR alpha and beta sequences overlapped most with tumor naive CD4+ T cells, then with blood naive CD4+ T cells.

The sequence derives from a female donor with breast cancer. The sequenced sample was tumor-infiltrating Tregs sorted from the breast tumor. Recombination joined TRBV2 with TRBJ2-5, with 9 junctional bases fitting TRBD2. The DNA sequence follows: TGTGCCAGCAGTTCTGGCGGGGGGGGCGAGACCCAGTACTTC. Its translation reads: CASSSGGGGETQYF.